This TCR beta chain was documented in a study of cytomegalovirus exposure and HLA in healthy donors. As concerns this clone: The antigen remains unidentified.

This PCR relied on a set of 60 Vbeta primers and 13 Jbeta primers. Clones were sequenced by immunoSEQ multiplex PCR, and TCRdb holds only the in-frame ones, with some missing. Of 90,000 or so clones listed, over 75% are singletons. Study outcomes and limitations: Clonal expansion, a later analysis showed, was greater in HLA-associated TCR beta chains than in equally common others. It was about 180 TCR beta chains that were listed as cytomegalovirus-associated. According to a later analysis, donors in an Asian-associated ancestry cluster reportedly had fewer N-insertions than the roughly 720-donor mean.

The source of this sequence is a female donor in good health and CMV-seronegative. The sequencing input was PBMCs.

CDR3 region: CANSPGPATNQPQHF. In DNA, the CDR3 is TGTGCCAACTCGCCAGGGCCAGCCACCAATCAGCCCCAGCATTTT. The chain joins TRBV28 to TRBJ1-5, with D possibly being TRBD1 (5 bases). CDR3 size: 15 residues. The V gene lost 10 bases and the J gene lost 3 bases, with 19 bases spanning the gap. The germline gives CDR1 MDHEN, CDR2 SYDVKM.